This TCR beta chain was profiled in a study of technical replicates of blood from four donors. The assay was immunoSEQ multiplex PCR, and TCRdb's table has in-frame clones only and misses some. Among tens of thousands of clones listed, about 90% were seen once. This receptor was identified in a human donor in good health. Sequencing was done on a sample of T cells isolated from PBMCs.

Here the CDR3 DNA reads TGCGCCAGCAGTGAGTCGATTTTGGGACAGGGTGATGGCTACACCTTC. Translation gives CASSESILGQGDGYTF. The rearrangement joins TRBV10-2 to TRBJ1-2; 9 positions agree with TRBD1. V trimming: 0 bases; J trimming: 6 bases; junction bases outside the gene matches: 8. Germline V gene data show CDR1 as WSHSY and CDR2 as SAAADI. The CDR3 is 16 residues long.